These 2 T cell receptor beta chains were all obtained from the same sample, sequenced in a study of regulatory T cells in long-lasting Graves disease. The time point is: newly diagnosed GD, antithyroid drugs for less than 3 months. Construction of the TCR library relied on RNA isolated from PBMCs. For TCR beta, libraries came from iRepertoire HTBI primers and Arm-PCR of CDR3 regions. TCRdb re-called the multiplex PCR reads with MiXCR, one entry per CDR3 protein. Among about 470,000 distinct CDR3 sequences listed, around 15% were seen once. The same data also contributed to another study, on T cells in Graves' hyperthyroidism and ophthalmopathy.

The sample was peripheral blood mononuclear cells (PBMCs), taken at new diagnosis, from a patient treated with antithyroid drugs. The receptors derive from a man in his forties with Graves disease.

This clonotype was seen ten or more times. This rearrangement joins TRBV20-1 to TRBJ2-5; 10 nucleotides agree with TRBD1. This CDR3 region has 13 residues. The germline CDR1 and CDR2 sequences are DFQATT and SNEGSKA (reference sequence). V dropped 5 bases and J dropped 1; count of bases not matched to a gene: 1. CDR3 bases: TGCAGTGCTGGGACAGGGGTCCAAGAGACCCAGTACTTC. Translating it yields CSAGTGVQETQYF.

The chain is built from TRBV6-2 or TRBV6-3 and TRBJ2-3, with 9 bases that match TRBD2. V shed 5 bases, J shed 0 bases, and the junction held 6 bases outside the gene matches. The CDR3 extends over 16 amino acids. In germline, CDR1 is MNHEY, CDR2 SVGEGT. The CDR3 is CASSEFSGSSTDTQYF. The CDR3 nucleotides are TGTGCCAGCAGTGAATTTAGCGGGAGTAGCACAGATACGCAGTATTTT.